The 3 T cell receptor beta chains reported below all come from one sample, sequenced in a study of shared clonotypes between healthy human individuals. Some clones are missing from TCRdb's copy, which holds only in-frame ones; the method was immunoSEQ multiplex PCR. The sample lists roughly 320,000 clones; around 86% were seen once. The sample taken for sequencing was memory CD8+ T cells sorted from blood. Subset described: CD45RO+ cells pooled with CCR7-negative TemRA cells. These receptors all come from a man aged 18 to 29 in good health.

The genes are TRBV9 and TRBJ2-7; D is undetermined. The CDR3 spans 12 residues. The V end lost 3 bases, the J end lost 6 bases, and 10 bases lay between the germline ends. Germline V gene data show CDR1 as SGDLS and CDR2 as YYNGEE. CDR3 bases: TGTGCCAGCAGCGGGGATTTCAGCGAGCAGTACTTC. This sequence encodes CASSGDFSEQYF.

The chain is built from TRBV6-1 and TRBJ1-3; the D is unclear. The CDR3 is made up of 11 amino acids. Germline CDR1 reads MNHNS; CDR2 reads SASEGT. Trimming took off 8 bases at V and 4 bases at J, with 6 bases between the two ends. This chain's CDR3 is CASHNGNTIYF. Written as DNA, the CDR3 is TGTGCCAGCCACAACGGAAACACCATATATTTT.

This rearrangement joins TRBV28 to TRBJ2-3; no clear D. The CDR3 length is 13 residues. V shed 3 bases and J shed 1 base, with 5 bases lying between them. Germline V CDR1 and CDR2: MDHEN, SYDVKM. In DNA, the CDR3 is TGTGCCAGCAGTTTTAGGGGCACAGATACGCAGTATTTT. This codes for CASSFRGTDTQYF.